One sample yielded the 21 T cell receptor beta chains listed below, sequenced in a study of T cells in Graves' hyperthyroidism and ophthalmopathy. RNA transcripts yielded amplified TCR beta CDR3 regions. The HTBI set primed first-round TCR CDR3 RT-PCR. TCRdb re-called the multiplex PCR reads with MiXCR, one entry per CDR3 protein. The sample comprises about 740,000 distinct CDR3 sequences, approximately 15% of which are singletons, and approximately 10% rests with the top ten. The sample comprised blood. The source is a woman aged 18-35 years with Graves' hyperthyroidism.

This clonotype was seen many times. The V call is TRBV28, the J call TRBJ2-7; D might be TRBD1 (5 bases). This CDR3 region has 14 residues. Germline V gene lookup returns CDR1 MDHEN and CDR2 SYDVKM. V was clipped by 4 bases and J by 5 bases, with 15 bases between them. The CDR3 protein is CASSSPLDSDEQYF. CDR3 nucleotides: TGTGCCAGCAGTTCCCCCCTAGACAGCGACGAGCAGTACTTC.

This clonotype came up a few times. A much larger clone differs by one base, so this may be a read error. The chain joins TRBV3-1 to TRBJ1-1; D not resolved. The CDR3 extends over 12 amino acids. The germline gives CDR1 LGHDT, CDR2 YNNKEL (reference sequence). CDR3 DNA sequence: TGTGCCAGCAGCCAAAGTCCCACTGAAGCTTCCTTT. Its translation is CASSQSPTEASF. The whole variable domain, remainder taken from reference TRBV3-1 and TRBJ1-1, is DTAVSQTPKYLVTQMGNDKSIKCEQNLGHDTMYWYKQDSKKFLKIMFSYNNKELIINETVPNRFSPKSPDKAHLNLHINSLELGDSAVYFCASSQSPTEASFGQGTRLTVV.

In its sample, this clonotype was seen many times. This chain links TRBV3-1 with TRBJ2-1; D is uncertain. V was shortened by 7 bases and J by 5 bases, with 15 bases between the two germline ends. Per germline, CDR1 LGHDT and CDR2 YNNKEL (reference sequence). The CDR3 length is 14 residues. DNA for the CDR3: TGTGCCAGCACCCACCTGACGGACCACAATGAGCAGTTCTTC. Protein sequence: CASTHLTDHNEQFF.

CDR3 coding DNA: TGTGCCAGCAGACGACAAACACAGGGAACTAATGAAAAACTGTTTTTT. Residues: CASRRQTQGTNEKLFF. This sequence joins TRBV2 and TRBJ1-4, with D possibly matching TRBD1 (6 bases). Trimming stripped 6 bases from V and 1 base from J, with 15 bases between. CDR1 is SNHLY and CDR2 is FYNNEI in the germline V gene. This CDR3 has 16 amino acids.

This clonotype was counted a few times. CDR3 bases: TGTGCCAGCAGCTCCCCCCGGGCGGAGGAGCTGTTTTTT. This sequence encodes CASSSPRAEELFF. The genes are TRBV7-9 and TRBJ2-2, with D hard to call. The CDR3 length is 13 residues. CDR1 is SEHNR and CDR2 is FQNEAQ in the germline V gene (reference sequence). The V gene lost 4 bases and the J gene lost 10 bases, with 13 bases spanning the gap.

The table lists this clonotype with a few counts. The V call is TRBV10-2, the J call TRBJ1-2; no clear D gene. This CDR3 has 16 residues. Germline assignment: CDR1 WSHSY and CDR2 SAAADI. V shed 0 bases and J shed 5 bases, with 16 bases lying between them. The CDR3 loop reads CASSESGGFGGYGYTF. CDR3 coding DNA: TGCGCCAGCAGTGAGTCGGGTGGTTTCGGCGGTTATGGCTACACCTTC.

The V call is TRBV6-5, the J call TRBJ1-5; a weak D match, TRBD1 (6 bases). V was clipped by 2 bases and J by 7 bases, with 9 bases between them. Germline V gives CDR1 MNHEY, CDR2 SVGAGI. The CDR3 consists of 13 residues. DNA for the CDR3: TGTGCCAGCAGTTACGACGGGGGCCAGCCCCAGCATTTT. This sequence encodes CASSYDGGQPQHF.

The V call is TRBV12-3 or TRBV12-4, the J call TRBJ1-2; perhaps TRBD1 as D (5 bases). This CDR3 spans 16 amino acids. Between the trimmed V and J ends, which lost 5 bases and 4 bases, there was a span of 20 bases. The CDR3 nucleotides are TGTGCCAGCAGTCCCCGTCTGGGGGGATCAGGCTATGGCTACACCTTC. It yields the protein CASSPRLGGSGYGYTF.

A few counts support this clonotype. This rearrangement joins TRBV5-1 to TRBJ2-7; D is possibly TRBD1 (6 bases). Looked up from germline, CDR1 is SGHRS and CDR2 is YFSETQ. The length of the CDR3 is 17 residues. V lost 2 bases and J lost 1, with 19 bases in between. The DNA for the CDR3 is TGCGCCAGCAGCTTTGACTCCACCTACAGGGATTCCTACGAGCAGTACTTC. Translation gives CASSFDSTYRDSYEQYF.

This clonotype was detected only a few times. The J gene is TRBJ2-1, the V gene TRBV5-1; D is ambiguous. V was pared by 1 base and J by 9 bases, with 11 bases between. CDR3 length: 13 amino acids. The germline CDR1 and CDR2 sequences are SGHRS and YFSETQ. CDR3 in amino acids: CASSLLEPIEQFF. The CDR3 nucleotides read TGCGCCAGCAGCTTGTTGGAACCGATTGAGCAGTTCTTC.

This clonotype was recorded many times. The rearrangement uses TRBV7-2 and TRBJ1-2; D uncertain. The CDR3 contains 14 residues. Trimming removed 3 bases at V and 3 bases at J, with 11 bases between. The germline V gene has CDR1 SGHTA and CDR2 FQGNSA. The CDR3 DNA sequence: TGTGCCAGCAGCTTGGCCTCCTGGGACTATGGCTACACCTTC. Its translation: CASSLASWDYGYTF.

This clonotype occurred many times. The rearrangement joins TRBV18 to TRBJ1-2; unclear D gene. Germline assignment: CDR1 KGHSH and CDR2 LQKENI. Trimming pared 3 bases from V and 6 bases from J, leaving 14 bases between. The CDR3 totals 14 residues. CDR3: CASSPARKGNGYTF. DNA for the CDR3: TGTGCCAGCTCACCCGCCCGTAAAGGGAATGGCTACACCTTC.

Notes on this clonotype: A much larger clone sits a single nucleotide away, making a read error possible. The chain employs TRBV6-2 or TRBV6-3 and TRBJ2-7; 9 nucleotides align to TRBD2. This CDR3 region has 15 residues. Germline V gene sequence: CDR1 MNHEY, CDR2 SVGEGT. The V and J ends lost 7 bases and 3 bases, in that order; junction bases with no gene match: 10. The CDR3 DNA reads TGTGCCAGCACTGGCGGGAGGGACCCACTCTACGAGCAGTACTTC. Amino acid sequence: CASTGGRDPLYEQYF.

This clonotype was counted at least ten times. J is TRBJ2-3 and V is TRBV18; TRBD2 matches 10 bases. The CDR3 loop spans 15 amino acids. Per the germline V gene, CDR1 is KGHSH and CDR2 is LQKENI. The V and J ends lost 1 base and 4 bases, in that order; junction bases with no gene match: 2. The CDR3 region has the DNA TGTGCCAGCTCACCACTAAGCGGGAGGGCAGATACGCAGTATTTT. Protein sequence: CASSPLSGRADTQYF.

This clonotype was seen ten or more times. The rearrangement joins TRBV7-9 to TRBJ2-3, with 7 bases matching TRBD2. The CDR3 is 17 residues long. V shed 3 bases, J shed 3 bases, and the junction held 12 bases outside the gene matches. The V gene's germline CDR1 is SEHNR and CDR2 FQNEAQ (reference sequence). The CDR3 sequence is CASSFPTGGPITDTQYF. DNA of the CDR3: TGTGCCAGCAGCTTCCCCACGGGGGGACCCATAACAGATACGCAGTATTTT. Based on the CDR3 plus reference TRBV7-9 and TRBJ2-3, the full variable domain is DTGVSQNPRHKITKRGQNVTFRCDPISEHNRLYWYRQTLGQGPEFLTYFQNEAQLEKSRLLSDRFSAERPKGSFSTLEIQRTEQGDSAMYLCASSFPTGGPITDTQYFGPGTRLTVL.

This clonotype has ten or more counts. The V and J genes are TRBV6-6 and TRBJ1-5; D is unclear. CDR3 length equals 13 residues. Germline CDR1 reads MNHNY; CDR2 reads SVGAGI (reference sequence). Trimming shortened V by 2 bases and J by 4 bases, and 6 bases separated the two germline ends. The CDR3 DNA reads TGTGCCAGCAGTTACGATGGTAATCAGCCCCAGCATTTT. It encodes CASSYDGNQPQHF.

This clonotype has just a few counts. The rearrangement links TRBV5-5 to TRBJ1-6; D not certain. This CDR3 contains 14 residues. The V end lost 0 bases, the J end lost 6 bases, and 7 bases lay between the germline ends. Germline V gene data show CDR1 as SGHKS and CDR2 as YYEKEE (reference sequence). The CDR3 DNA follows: TGTGCCAGCAGCTTGGCTGGATCTAATTCACCCCTCCACTTT. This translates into CASSLAGSNSPLHF.

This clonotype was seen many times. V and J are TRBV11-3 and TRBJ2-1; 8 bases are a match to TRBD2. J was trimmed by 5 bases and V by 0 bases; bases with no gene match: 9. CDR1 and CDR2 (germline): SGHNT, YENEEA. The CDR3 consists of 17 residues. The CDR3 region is CASSLDVRLAGDNEQFF. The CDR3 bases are TGTGCCAGCAGCTTAGATGTAAGGCTAGCGGGCGACAATGAGCAGTTCTTC.

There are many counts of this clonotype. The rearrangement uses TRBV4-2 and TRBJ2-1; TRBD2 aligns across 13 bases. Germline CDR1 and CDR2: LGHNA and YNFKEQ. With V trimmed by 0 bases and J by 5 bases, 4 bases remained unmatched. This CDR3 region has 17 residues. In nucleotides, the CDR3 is TGTGCCAGCAGCCAAGAGCTACTAGCGGGAGGGGACAATGAGCAGTTCTTC. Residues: CASSQELLAGGDNEQFF.

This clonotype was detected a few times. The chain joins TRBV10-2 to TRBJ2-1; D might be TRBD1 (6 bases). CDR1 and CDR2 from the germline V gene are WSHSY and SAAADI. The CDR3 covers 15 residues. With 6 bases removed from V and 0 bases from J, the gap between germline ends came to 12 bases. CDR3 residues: CASRTGPYSYNEQFF. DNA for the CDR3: TGCGCCAGCAGGACAGGACCCTACTCCTACAATGAGCAGTTCTTC.

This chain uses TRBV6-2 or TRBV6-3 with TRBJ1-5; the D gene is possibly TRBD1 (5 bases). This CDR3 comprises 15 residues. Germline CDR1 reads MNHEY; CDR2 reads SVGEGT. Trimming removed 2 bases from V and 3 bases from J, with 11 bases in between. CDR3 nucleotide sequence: TGTGCCAGCAGTTACGCGGGGGGAAACAATCAGCCCCAGCATTTT. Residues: CASSYAGGNNQPQHF.